This is a list of T cell receptor beta chains from one sample in a study of blood T cell repertoires in COVID-19. TCRdb's table, derived via immunoSEQ multiplex PCR, lists solely in-frame clones and lacks some. The sample records about 100,000 clones, less than 90% being singletons. Material for sequencing was peripheral blood. These receptor sequences come from a man in his fifties or sixties with acute or convalescent COVID-19. CDR3s include the opening cysteine and the closing phenylalanine or tryptophan. The D gene is left open where the match is weak. Clone size is given for some rows only: seen once, a few or many times, or a class if the clone is expanded.

TRBV27	.	TRBJ2-3	TRBD1	CAAARFQGATDTQYF	TGTGCCGCCGCTAGATTCCAGGGGGCCACAGATACGCAGTATTTT
TRBV28	.	TRBJ2-4	TRBD1	CASGFSTGDLSIQYF	TGTGCCAGCGGATTTTCGACAGGGGATTTGAGTATTCAGTACTTC
TRBV5-1	.	TRBJ1-5	TRBD1	CASSFEQGAQPQHF	TGCGCCAGCAGCTTTGAGCAGGGGGCGCAGCCCCAGCATTTT
TRBV4-2	.	TRBJ1-2	TRBD1	CASSQDRTGVDYGYTF	TGTGCCAGCAGCCAAGATAGGACAGGGGTAGACTATGGCTACACCTTC
TRBV4-1	.	TRBJ2-7	.	CASSQYTPLPSEQYF	TGCGCCAGCAGCCAATACACCCCTTTACCCTCCGAGCAGTACTTC
TRBV6-5	.	TRBJ1-2	.	CASSLDRIYGYTF	TGTGCCAGCAGCTTAGACAGGATCTATGGCTACACCTTC
TRBV3-1/TRBV3-2	.	TRBJ2-7	TRBD2	CASSQEAGGSEQYF	TGTGCCAGCAGCCAAGAGGCGGGAGGAAGCGAGCAGTACTTC
TRBV5-1	.	TRBJ2-7	TRBD2	CASSYRTSGPYEQYF	TGCGCCAGCAGCTATAGGACTAGCGGCCCCTACGAGCAGTACTTC
TRBV2	few	TRBJ2-2	TRBD1	CASSRTGGTGELFF	TGTGCCAGCAGCCGGACAGGGGGGACCGGGGAGCTGTTTTTT
TRBV7-2	.	TRBJ2-5	TRBD1	CASSSWGQGVQETQYF	TGTGCCAGCAGCTCGTGGGGCCAGGGGGTCCAAGAGACCCAGTACTTC
TRBV2	once	TRBJ1-2	.	CASSIMDRVLTYGYTF	TGTGCCAGCAGCATCATGGACAGAGTTCTTACCTATGGCTACACCTTC
TRBV4-1	.	TRBJ1-5	.	CASSQGGRNQPQHF	TGCGCCAGCAGCCAAGGGGGCCGCAATCAGCCCCAGCATTTT
TRBV30	.	TRBJ1-6	.	CAWSVLRSSYNSPLHF	TGTGCCTGGAGTGTATTACGTAGCTCCTATAATTCACCCCTCCACTTT
TRBV7-8	.	TRBJ1-1	TRBD1	CASSLEGAVNTEAFF	TGTGCCAGCAGCTTAGAGGGGGCCGTGAACACTGAAGCTTTCTTT
TRBV27	.	TRBJ2-3	.	CASSLGAASTDTQYF	TGTGCCAGCAGTTTAGGGGCAGCTAGCACAGATACGCAGTATTTT
TRBV10-3	.	TRBJ1-2	.	CAIRANPGEGYGYTF	TGTGCCATCAGGGCAAATCCAGGGGAGGGGTATGGCTACACCTTC
TRBV4-3	.	TRBJ1-1	.	CASSQGSSQGQKAFF	TGCGCCAGCAGCCAAGGAAGTTCACAAGGACAGAAAGCTTTCTTT
TRBV4-2	.	TRBJ2-7	TRBD1	CASSQPGQGVYEQYF	TGTGCCAGCAGCCAGCCGGGACAGGGTGTCTACGAGCAGTACTTC
TRBV6-1	.	TRBJ2-3	.	CASSEAHFANTDTQYF	TGTGCCAGCAGTGAAGCGCATTTCGCTAACACAGATACGCAGTATTTT
TRBV18	.	TRBJ2-3	.	CASSPPSAGDTQYF	TGTGCCAGCTCACCACCGAGCGCCGGAGATACGCAGTATTTT
TRBV4-3	once	TRBJ2-5	TRBD2	CASSRSWTSGGRQETQYF	TGCGCCAGCAGCCGATCCTGGACTAGCGGGGGGAGGCAAGAGACCCAGTACTTC
TRBV10-2	.	TRBJ2-2	TRBD1	CASSEKGQGANTGELFF	TGCGCCAGCAGTGAGAAAGGGCAGGGGGCCAACACCGGGGAGCTGTTTTTT
TRBV6-5	.	TRBJ1-3	.	CASSRQAGGNTIYF	TGTGCCAGCAGTAGACAGGCGGGCGGAAACACCATATATTTT
TRBV9	.	TRBJ1-1	.	CASSYPGTPLNTEAFF	TGTGCCAGCAGCTATCCGGGGACACCCCTGAACACTGAAGCTTTCTTT
TRBV18	.	TRBJ2-2	.	CASSPRSEGSGELFF	TGTGCCAGCTCACCAAGGTCAGAGGGATCCGGGGAGCTGTTTTTT
TRBV10-2	.	TRBJ2-7	TRBD2	CASSIDSGTSVSYEQYF	TGCGCCAGCAGTATCGACTCCGGGACTAGCGTCTCCTACGAGCAGTACTTC
TRBV5-1	.	TRBJ1-2	.	CASSLLSTGMDGYTF	TGCGCCAGCAGCTTGCTCTCCACAGGGATGGATGGCTACACCTTC
TRBV6-5	.	TRBJ1-5	.	CASRIGGGSNQPQHF	TGTGCCAGCAGAATCGGCGGAGGAAGCAATCAGCCCCAGCATTTT
TRBV2	.	TRBJ2-7	.	CASSEVDRLTYEQYF	TGTGCCAGCAGTGAAGTAGACAGACTGACTTACGAGCAGTACTTC
TRBV2	.	TRBJ1-6	.	CACKTAYNSPLHF	TGTGCCTGTAAGACAGCCTATAATTCACCCCTCCACTTT
TRBV11-2	.	TRBJ1-1	.	CASSPVGGTTEAFF	TGTGCCAGCAGCCCAGTCGGGGGGACAACTGAAGCTTTCTTT
TRBV7-9	.	TRBJ1-1	.	CASSSEGPEAFF	TGTGCCAGCAGCTCAGAGGGCCCTGAAGCTTTCTTT
TRBV7-9	.	TRBJ1-6	.	CASNQGNSPLHF	TGTGCCAGCAACCAGGGGAATTCACCCCTCCACTTT
TRBV7-2	.	TRBJ2-7	TRBD2	CASSNSGGDPTYEQYF	TGTGCCAGCAGCAATAGCGGGGGGGACCCAACCTACGAGCAGTACTTC
TRBV13	.	TRBJ1-5	.	CASSDSRGRQPQHF	TGTGCCAGCAGCGATTCCAGGGGACGGCAGCCCCAGCATTTT
TRBV19	.	TRBJ1-1	TRBD1	CASSIGRGRLTEAFF	TGTGCCAGTAGTATCGGAAGGGGGCGGCTGACTGAAGCTTTCTTT
TRBV5-5	.	TRBJ1-2	.	CASSLVVTNYGYTF	TGTGCCAGCAGCTTGGTAGTCACGAACTATGGCTACACCTTC
TRBV10-3	.	TRBJ2-7	TRBD1	CATRDRLLYEQYF	TGTGCCACCAGGGACAGACTTCTCTACGAGCAGTACTTC
TRBV11-1	.	TRBJ1-1	.	CASSLSRFVEAFF	TGTGCCAGCAGCTTATCGCGTTTCGTTGAAGCTTTCTTT
TRBV29-1	.	TRBJ2-1	TRBD2	CSVEGGSGGYNEQFF	TGCAGCGTTGAAGGTGGAAGCGGGGGATACAATGAGCAGTTCTTC
TRBV5-1	.	TRBJ1-1	.	CASSLAWLNTEAFF	TGCGCCAGCAGCTTGGCTTGGCTGAACACTGAAGCTTTCTTT
TRBV19	.	TRBJ2-2	TRBD2	CASTPRGTRGTGELFF	TGTGCCAGTACTCCCAGAGGGACTAGGGGCACCGGGGAGCTGTTTTTT